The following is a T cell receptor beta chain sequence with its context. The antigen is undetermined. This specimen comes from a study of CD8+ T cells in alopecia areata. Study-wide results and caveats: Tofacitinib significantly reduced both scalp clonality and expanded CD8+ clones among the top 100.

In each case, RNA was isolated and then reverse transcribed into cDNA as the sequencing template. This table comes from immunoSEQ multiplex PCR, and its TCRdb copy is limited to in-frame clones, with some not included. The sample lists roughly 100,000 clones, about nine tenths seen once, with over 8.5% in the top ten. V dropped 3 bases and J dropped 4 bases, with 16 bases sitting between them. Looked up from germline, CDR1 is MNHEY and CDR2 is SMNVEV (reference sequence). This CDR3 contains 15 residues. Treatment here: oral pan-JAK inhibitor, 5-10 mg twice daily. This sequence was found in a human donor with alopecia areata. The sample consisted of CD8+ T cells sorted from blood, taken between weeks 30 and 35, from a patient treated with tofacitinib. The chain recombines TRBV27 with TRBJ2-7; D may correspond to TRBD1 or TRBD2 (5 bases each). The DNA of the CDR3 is TGTGCCAGCAGTTTGATAGGGACGGGTAAATACGAGCAGTACTTC. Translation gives CASSLIGTGKYEQYF.